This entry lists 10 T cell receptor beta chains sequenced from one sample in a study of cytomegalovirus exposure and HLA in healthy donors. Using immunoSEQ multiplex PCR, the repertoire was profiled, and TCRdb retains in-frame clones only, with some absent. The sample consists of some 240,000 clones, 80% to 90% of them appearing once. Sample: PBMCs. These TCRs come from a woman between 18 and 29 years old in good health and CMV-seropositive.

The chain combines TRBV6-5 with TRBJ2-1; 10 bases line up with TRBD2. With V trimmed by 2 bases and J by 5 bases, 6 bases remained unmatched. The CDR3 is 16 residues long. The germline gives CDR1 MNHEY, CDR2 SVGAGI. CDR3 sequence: CASSYGRTSGDNEQFF. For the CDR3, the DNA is TGTGCCAGCAGTTACGGCCGGACTAGCGGTGACAATGAGCAGTTCTTC.

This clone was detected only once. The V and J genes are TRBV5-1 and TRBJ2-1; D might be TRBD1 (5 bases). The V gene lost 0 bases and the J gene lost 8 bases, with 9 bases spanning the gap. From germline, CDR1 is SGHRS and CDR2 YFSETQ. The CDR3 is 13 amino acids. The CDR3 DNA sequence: TGCGCCAGCAGCTTGGCAGGGTACGATGAGCAGTTCTTC. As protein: CASSLAGYDEQFF.

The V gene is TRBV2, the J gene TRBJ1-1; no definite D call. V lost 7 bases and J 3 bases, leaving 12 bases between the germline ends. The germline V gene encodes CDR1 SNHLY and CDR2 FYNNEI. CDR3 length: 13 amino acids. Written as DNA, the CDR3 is TGTGCCAGCATCCGGGATAGGTACACTGAAGCTTTCTTT. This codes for CASIRDRYTEAFF.

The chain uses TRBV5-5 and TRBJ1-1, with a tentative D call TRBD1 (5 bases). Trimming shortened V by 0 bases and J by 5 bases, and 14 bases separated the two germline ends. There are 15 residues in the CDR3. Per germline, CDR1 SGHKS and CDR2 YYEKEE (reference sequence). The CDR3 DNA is TGTGCCAGCAGCTTGGAGGCACCAAGGGGTACTGAAGCTTTCTTT. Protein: CASSLEAPRGTEAFF. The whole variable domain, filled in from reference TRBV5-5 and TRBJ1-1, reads DAGVTQSPTHLIKTRGQQVTLRCSPISGHKSVSWYQQVLGQGPQFIFQYYEKEERGRGNFPDRFSARQFPNYSSELNVNALLLGDSALYLCASSLEAPRGTEAFFGQGTRLTVV.

The CDR3 spells CASSFKGAAYEQYF. The CDR3 DNA sequence: TGTGCCAGCAGCTTCAAGGGGGCCGCCTACGAGCAGTACTTC. The rearrangement uses TRBV5-4 and TRBJ2-7; 7 bases agree with TRBD1. CDR3 size: 14 residues. The germline V gene has CDR1 SGHNT and CDR2 YYREEE (reference sequence). Trimming took 2 bases from V and 2 from J; bases not matched to a gene: 4.

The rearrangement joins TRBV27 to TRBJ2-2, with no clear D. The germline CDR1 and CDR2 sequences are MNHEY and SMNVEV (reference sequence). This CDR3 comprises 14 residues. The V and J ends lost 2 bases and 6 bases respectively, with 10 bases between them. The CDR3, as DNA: TGTGCCAGCAGTTTACCCGCGAATGCCGGGGAGCTGTTTTTT. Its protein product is CASSLPANAGELFF.

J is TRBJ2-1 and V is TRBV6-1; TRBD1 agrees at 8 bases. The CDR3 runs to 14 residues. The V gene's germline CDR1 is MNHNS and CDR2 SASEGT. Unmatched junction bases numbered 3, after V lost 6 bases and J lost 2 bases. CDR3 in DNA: TGTGCCAGCAGACTACAGGGGGCCTACAATGAGCAGTTCTTC. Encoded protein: CASRLQGAYNEQFF.

The DNA of the CDR3 is TGTGCCAGCGCCCGGGAGCAGTCGAACACCGGGGAGCTGTTTTTT. It yields the protein CASAREQSNTGELFF. V is TRBV5-4 and J is TRBJ2-2; D perhaps matches TRBD2 (6 bases). Trimming shortened V by 7 bases and J by 0 bases, and 13 bases separated the two germline ends. The germline gives CDR1 SGHNT, CDR2 YYREEE (reference sequence). This CDR3 comprises 15 residues.

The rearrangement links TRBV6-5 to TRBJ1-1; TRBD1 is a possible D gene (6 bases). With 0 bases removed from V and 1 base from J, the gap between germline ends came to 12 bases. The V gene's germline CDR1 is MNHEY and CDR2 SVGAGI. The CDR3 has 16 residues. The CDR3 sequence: CASSYSQQGGNTEAFF. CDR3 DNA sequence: TGTGCCAGCAGTTACTCGCAACAGGGTGGGAACACTGAAGCTTTCTTT.

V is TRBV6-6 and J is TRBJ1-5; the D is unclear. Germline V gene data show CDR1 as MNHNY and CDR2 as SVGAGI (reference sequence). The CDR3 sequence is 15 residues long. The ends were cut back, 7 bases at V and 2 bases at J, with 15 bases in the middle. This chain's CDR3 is CASINPGVGNQPQHF. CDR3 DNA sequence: TGTGCCAGCATCAACCCCGGGGTAGGCAATCAGCCCCAGCATTTT.